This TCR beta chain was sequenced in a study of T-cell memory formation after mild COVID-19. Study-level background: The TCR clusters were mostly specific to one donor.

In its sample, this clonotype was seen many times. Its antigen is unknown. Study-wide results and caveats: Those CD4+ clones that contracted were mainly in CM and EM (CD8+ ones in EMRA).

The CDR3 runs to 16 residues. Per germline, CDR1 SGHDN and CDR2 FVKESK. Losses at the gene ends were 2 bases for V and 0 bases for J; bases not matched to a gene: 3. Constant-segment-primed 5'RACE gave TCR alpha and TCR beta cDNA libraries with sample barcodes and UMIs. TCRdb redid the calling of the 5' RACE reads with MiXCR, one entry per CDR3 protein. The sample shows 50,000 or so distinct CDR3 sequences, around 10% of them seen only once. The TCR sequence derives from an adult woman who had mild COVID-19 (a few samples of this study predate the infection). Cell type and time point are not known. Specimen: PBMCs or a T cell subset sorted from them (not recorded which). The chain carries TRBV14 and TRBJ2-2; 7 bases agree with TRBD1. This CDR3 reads CASSQIGTANTGELFF. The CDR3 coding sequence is TGTGCCAGCAGCCAAATCGGGACAGCGAACACCGGGGAGCTGTTTTTT.